One sample yielded the 4 T cell receptor beta chains listed below, sequenced in a study of T cell repertoires in cytomegalovirus infection. One entry per CDR3 protein results from TCRdb running MiXCR on the reads. Among approximately 500,000 distinct CDR3 sequences, about 15% were seen once, and the ten largest hold about 24%. Material: CD8+ T cells from PBMCs. The receptors here all came from a human donor in good health (CMV status not recorded). Some clones in this sample may be carry-over from other donors' samples.

This clonotype occurred a few times. The chain is built from TRBV4-1 and TRBJ2-7; 14 nucleotides line up with TRBD2. This CDR3 comprises 16 residues. J was trimmed by 4 bases and V by 4 bases; bases with no gene match: 6. The germline CDR1 and CDR2 sequences are MGHRA and YSYEKL. The CDR3 DNA is TGCGCCAGCAGCCCTCGACTAGCGGGAGGGCCGTACGAGCAGTACTTC. Translated: CASSPRLAGGPYEQYF.

The chain couples TRBV6-1 to TRBJ1-1, with 7 nucleotides matching TRBD1. Per the germline V gene, CDR1 is MNHNS and CDR2 is SASEGT. V was pared by 6 bases and J by 0 bases, with 13 bases of the junction left unmatched. The CDR3 length is 17 residues. CDR3 coding DNA: TGTGCCAGCAGGGAGAGACAGGGATATAGTATGAACACTGAAGCTTTCTTT. It specifies CASRERQGYSMNTEAFF.

In this sample, this clonotype turned up a few times. The V call is TRBV2, the J call TRBJ2-7, with D perhaps matching TRBD1 (6 bases). The CDR3 length is 16 residues. V lost 6 bases and J 6 bases, leaving 24 bases between the germline ends. Germline V lookup: CDR1 SNHLY, CDR2 FYNNEI. CDR3 in amino acids: CASRHGTPYPAGEQYF. CDR3 bases: TGTGCCAGCAGACACGGGACACCCTATCCTGCGGGCGAGCAGTACTTC.

This clonotype has a count of ten or more. The rearrangement joins TRBV5-6 to TRBJ2-4; weak D call: TRBD2 (6 bases). Germline V CDR1 and CDR2: SGHDT, YYEEEE. CDR3 length: 14 residues. Trimming removed 4 bases from V and 3 bases from J, with 11 bases in between. The CDR3 spells CASSLGTHKNIQYF. CDR3 bases: TGTGCCAGCAGCCTCGGGACTCACAAAAACATTCAGTACTTC.